This passage covers 31 T cell receptor beta chains from one sample sequenced in a study of shared clonotypes between healthy human individuals. TCRdb's copy holds only in-frame clones and misses some; the assay was immunoSEQ multiplex PCR. In the table there are approximately 470,000 clones, more than 65% of which are singletons. The sequencing sample was made of PBMCs. The origin of the receptors is a woman between 40 and 55 years old in good health. Some clones in this sample may be carry-over from other donors' samples.

This clone appeared once. This likely stems from a read error, as it lies one base from a far larger clone. Likely a read error: the CDR3 ends without its conserved phenylalanine or tryptophan. The chain combines TRBV4-2 with TRBJ1-5, with D possibly matching TRBD1 (6 bases). Germline V gene sequence: CDR1 LGHNA, CDR2 YNFKEQ. V lost 3 bases and J lost 2, with 11 bases in between. The CDR3 loop spans 15 amino acids. The CDR3 DNA reads TGTGCCAGCAGCCAGACAGGCGGAGGCAATCAGCCCCAGCATCTT. Its translation: CASSQTGGGNQPQHL.

The chain couples TRBV19 to TRBJ1-5; 9 bases match TRBD1. Germline V gene sequence: CDR1 LNHDA, CDR2 SQIVND (reference sequence). V was pared by 8 bases and J by 2 bases, with 4 bases of the junction left unmatched. The CDR3 extends over 14 amino acids. The CDR3 region is CASGGQGGNQPQHF. The CDR3 DNA is TGTGCCAGTGGGGGACAGGGCGGCAATCAGCCCCAGCATTTT.

This chain joins TRBV7-3 and TRBJ2-2; D unclear. CDR1 SGHTA and CDR2 FQGTGA come from the germline V gene. The CDR3 runs to 14 residues. The V and J ends lost 1 base and 1 base respectively, with 4 bases between them. The DNA of the CDR3 is TGTGCCAGCAGCTTAAAGCTGAACACCGGGGAGCTGTTTTTT. Encoded protein: CASSLKLNTGELFF.

In the case of this clone: Other DNA sequences from this sample encode an identical CDR3 as well. The chain carries TRBV5-4 and TRBJ2-7; no definite D call. V lost 0 bases and J 6 bases, leaving 4 bases between the germline ends. This CDR3 is built from 11 residues. Germline CDR1 is SGHNT and CDR2 is YYREEE (reference sequence). Here the CDR3 reads CASSLAREQYF. CDR3 in DNA: TGTGCCAGCAGCTTGGCACGCGAGCAGTACTTC.

Points on this clone: Germline and junction disagree at one end, which may indicate a read error. This chain joins TRBV7-7 and TRBJ1-3; D gene unclear. Germline V lookup: CDR1 SSHAT, CDR2 FNYEAQ (reference sequence). The CDR3 totals 14 residues. The chain's CDR3 is CASSLEVSGNTIYF. The CDR3 nucleotides read TGTGCTAGCAGCTTGGAGGTTTCTGGAAACACCATATATTTT.

This clone was counted ten times or more. The junction shows a germline mismatch at one end, possibly a read error. The chain links TRBV7-9 to TRBJ1-4; the match to TRBD1 covers 10 bases. Germline CDR1 SEHNR, CDR2 FQNEAQ (reference sequence). The CDR3 has 14 residues. CDR3 nucleotides: TGTGCCAGCACCGGACAGGGGGTAGATGAAATACTGTTTTTT. Protein product: CASTGQGVDEILFF.

With regard to this clone: A far larger clone is off by one base, so a read error is likely. This chain links TRBV11-1 with TRBJ2-7; D not certain. The V and J ends lost 1 base and 5 bases respectively, with 12 bases between them. Germline assignment: CDR1 SGHAT and CDR2 FQDESV (reference sequence). The CDR3 has 14 amino acids. This chain's CDR3 is CASSLGHGVNEQYF. CDR3 nucleotides: TGTGCCAGCAGCTTAGGACATGGCGTCAACGAGCAGTACTTC.

There are a few counts of this clone. This rearrangement joins TRBV28 to TRBJ2-7; D may be TRBD1 or TRBD2 (5 bases each). Germline CDR1 MDHEN, CDR2 SYDVKM. The length of the CDR3 is 17 residues. Trimming shortened V by 2 bases and J by 7 bases, and 24 bases separated the two germline ends. The CDR3 DNA follows: TGTGCCAGCAGTTTAGGTGGGGCTAGCCCGCTGGGAGTGGAGCAGTACTTC. Amino acid sequence: CASSLGGASPLGVEQYF. Supplemented by reference TRBV28 and TRBJ2-7, the full variable domain reads DVKVTQSSRYLVKRTGEKVFLECVQDMDHENMFWYRQDPGLGLRLIYFSYDVKMKEKGDIPEGYSVSREKKERFSLILESASTNQTSMYLCASSLGGASPLGVEQYFGPGTRLTVT.

Comments on this clone: This probably arose from a read error, given a far larger clone one base away. The CDR3 does not end in the conserved phenylalanine or tryptophan, so this is likely a read error. The gene calls are TRBV30 and TRBJ1-5, with D hard to call. CDR3 length: 13 amino acids. The germline CDR1 and CDR2 sequences are GTSNPN and SVGIG (reference sequence). The V end lost 2 bases, the J end lost 0 bases, and 5 bases lay between the germline ends. CDR3 sequence reads: CAWSSDSNQPQHY. The CDR3 bases are TGTGCCTGGAGTTCGGATAGCAATCAGCCCCAGCATTAT.

Comments on this clone: This likely traces to a read error, being one base from a far larger clone. The chain carries TRBV5-4 and TRBJ2-7, with 7 bases fitting TRBD2. V was pared by 0 bases and J by 6 bases, with 6 bases of the junction left unmatched. Germline-derived CDR1 and CDR2 are SGHNT and YYREEE (reference sequence). The CDR3 sequence is 14 residues long. This CDR3 is CASSLGQWEGEQYF. CDR3 nucleotides: TGTGCCAGCAGCTTGGGGCAATGGGAGGGCGAGCAGTACTTC.

In DNA, the CDR3 is TGTGCCAGCAGCTTGTGGGTCTCGCGGACAGATACGCAGTATTTT. Translated, it gives CASSLWVSRTDTQYF. The V gene is TRBV5-6, the J gene TRBJ2-3; unclear D gene. This CDR3 is 15 amino acids long. Germline V gene lookup returns CDR1 SGHDT and CDR2 YYEEEE. V was cut by 1 base and J by 3 bases, with 12 bases left in between.

This clone was seen at least ten times. This chain connects TRBV29-1 to TRBJ2-5; D gene uncertain. The CDR3 contains 12 residues. V was pared by 8 bases and J by 2 bases, with 12 bases between. Looked up from germline, CDR1 is SQVTM and CDR2 is ANQGSEA. This CDR3 reads CSYNGIQETQYF. In DNA, the CDR3 is TGCAGCTACAACGGAATACAAGAGACCCAGTACTTC.

The J gene is TRBJ2-2, the V gene TRBV9; 8 nucleotides align to TRBD2. CDR1 is SGDLS, CDR2 YYNGEE, per germline. J was trimmed by 3 bases and V by 1 base; bases with no gene match: 5. The CDR3 is 16 amino acids. CDR3: CASSVLAGGDTGELFF. The CDR3 coding sequence is TGTGCCAGCAGCGTACTTGCGGGAGGAGACACCGGGGAGCTGTTTTTT.

This chain joins TRBV7-2 and TRBJ2-7, with 10 bases that match TRBD2. Trimming took 5 bases from V and 3 from J; bases not matched to a gene: 7. Germline values: CDR1 SGHTA, CDR2 FQGNSA. There are 15 residues in the CDR3. The CDR3 reads CASSLTSGELYEQYF. Here the CDR3 DNA reads TGTGCCAGCAGCCTAACTAGCGGGGAACTCTACGAGCAGTACTTC.

Remarks on this clone: A read error is the likely source, as a far larger clone sits one nucleotide away. The J gene is TRBJ2-7, the V gene TRBV18; D tentatively reads TRBD1 or TRBD2 (5 bases each). Germline V gives CDR1 KGHSH, CDR2 LQKENI. There are 16 residues in the CDR3. Trimming took 1 base from V and 4 from J, leaving 17 bases between them. The CDR3 nucleotides read TGTGCCAGCTCACCACTCTCGGCAGGGACCAGTTACGAGCAGTACTTC. It is translated as CASSPLSAGTSYEQYF. The full variable domain, in which reference TRBV18 and TRBJ2-7 provide the parts outside the CDR3, is NAGVMQNPRHLVRRRGQEARLRCSPMKGHSHVYWYRQLPEEGLKFMVYLQKENIIDESGMPKERFSAEFPKEGPSILRIQQVVRGDSAAYFCASSPLSAGTSYEQYFGPGTRLTVT.

In this sample, this clone turned up a few times. This sequence joins TRBV9 and TRBJ2-5; perhaps TRBD2 as D (6 bases). The V end was cut by 4 bases, the J end by 1 base, with 11 bases between. CDR1 is SGDLS, CDR2 YYNGEE, per germline. The CDR3 totals 14 residues. The CDR3 spells CASSPGGLQETQYF. The CDR3 DNA follows: TGTGCCAGCAGCCCCGGGGGACTCCAAGAGACCCAGTACTTC.

The V call is TRBV28, the J call TRBJ2-5, with 12 positions matching TRBD2. Germline CDR1 reads MDHEN; CDR2 reads SYDVKM. The trim removed 5 bases at V and 1 base at J, leaving 2 bases unmatched. The CDR3 loop spans 15 amino acids. The CDR3 DNA is TGTGCCAGCAGTGCGGGACTAGCGGGCCAAGAGACCCAGTACTTC. Translated: CASSAGLAGQETQYF.

The chain couples TRBV30 to TRBJ2-7, with a weak D call TRBD1 (5 bases). Trimming shortened V by 5 bases and J by 3 bases, and 14 bases separated the two germline ends. CDR1 and CDR2 (germline): GTSNPN, SVGIG (reference sequence). The CDR3 covers 13 residues. CDR3 sequence reads: CAWAAGFNYEQYF. The CDR3 nucleotides are TGTGCCTGGGCGGCAGGGTTTAACTACGAGCAGTACTTC.

This clone showed up just a few times. One end of the junction is discordant with germline, which a read error may explain. The chain links TRBV30 to TRBJ1-1; D uncertain. CDR1 GTSNPN and CDR2 SVGIG come from the germline V gene (reference sequence). The CDR3 runs 11 residues. CDR3 loop: CAWRRQSDAFF. The CDR3 DNA reads as TGTGCCTGGAGAAGGCAGTCTGACGCTTTCTTT.

The chain employs TRBV6-4 and TRBJ2-6, with no clear D. The CDR3 spans 14 residues. From germline, CDR1 is MRHNA and CDR2 SNTAGT. Trimming removed 4 bases from V and 4 bases from J, with 8 bases in between. CDR3 DNA sequence: TGTGCCAGCAGTGTGGCTGGAGGGGCCAACGTCCTGACTTTC. This sequence encodes CASSVAGGANVLTF.

V gene TRBV5-6 combines with J gene TRBJ2-6; no clear D gene. This CDR3 is built from 13 residues. The germline V gene has CDR1 SGHDT and CDR2 YYEEEE. The germline V and J ends were trimmed by 0 bases and 4 bases, with 2 bases remaining between them. As DNA, the CDR3 is TGTGCCAGCAGCTTGGCCGGGGCCAACGTCCTGACTTTC. As protein: CASSLAGANVLTF.

This chain joins TRBV7-9 and TRBJ2-3, with 7 positions matching TRBD2. CDR1 and CDR2 from the germline V gene are SEHNR and FQNEAQ (reference sequence). Trimming cost V 8 bases and J 1 base; bases outside gene matches: 3. CDR3 length: 13 residues. In nucleotides, the CDR3 is TGTGCCAGCGGGAGGGCCGGCACAGATACGCAGTATTTT. Translation gives CASGRAGTDTQYF.

The chain recombines TRBV7-9 with TRBJ1-2; D is uncertain. The CDR3 totals 12 residues. Germline loops: CDR1 SEHNR, CDR2 FQNEAQ (reference sequence). V shed 5 bases and J shed 8 bases, with 12 bases lying between them. CDR3 residues: CASSISLAGYTF. DNA of the CDR3: TGTGCCAGCAGCATATCGTTGGCCGGCTACACCTTC.

The chain couples TRBV11-3 to TRBJ2-3, with D perhaps given as TRBD1 or TRBD2 (5 bases each). CDR3 size: 15 residues. CDR1 is SGHNT and CDR2 is YENEEA in the germline V gene. V was cut by 2 bases and J by 0 bases, with 9 bases left in between. The CDR3 sequence is CASSLRGGSTDTQYF. CDR3 coding DNA: TGTGCCAGCAGCTTAAGGGGCGGGAGCACAGATACGCAGTATTTT.

V gene TRBV2 combines with J gene TRBJ1-3; D is unresolved. Trimming removed 5 bases at V and 2 bases at J, with 13 bases between. This CDR3 spans 15 amino acids. Germline values: CDR1 SNHLY, CDR2 FYNNEI. The CDR3 DNA follows: TGTGCCAGCAGTCCCTCGTACGGGGCTGGAAACACCATATATTTT. This translates into CASSPSYGAGNTIYF.

This sequence joins TRBV28 and TRBJ2-1; TRBD2 might be the D (6 bases). Germline CDR1 MDHEN, CDR2 SYDVKM. This CDR3 comprises 14 residues. Trimming left V 5 bases short and J 9 bases short, with 17 bases between. CDR3 bases: TGTGCCAGCAGTCCAACGGGGGATCTGGCTGAGCAGTTCTTC. Its protein product is CASSPTGDLAEQFF.

This chain links TRBV27 with TRBJ2-5; D not resolved. CDR3 length: 12 amino acids. V dropped 3 bases and J dropped 5 bases, with 7 bases sitting between them. The germline V gene has CDR1 MNHEY and CDR2 SMNVEV (reference sequence). DNA of the CDR3: TGTGCCAGCAGTTTGCTAGGGGAGACCCAGTACTTC. This encodes CASSLLGETQYF.

The V call is TRBV2, the J call TRBJ1-1, with 10 bases that match TRBD1. The germline V gene encodes CDR1 SNHLY and CDR2 FYNNEI. This CDR3 region has 15 residues. V lost 7 bases, J lost 4 bases, and 9 bases stayed unmatched. The CDR3 reads CASTSTGGFFTEAFF. The DNA for the CDR3 is TGTGCCAGCACCTCGACAGGGGGCTTTTTCACTGAAGCTTTCTTT. Supplemented by reference TRBV2 and TRBJ1-1, the full variable domain reads EPEVTQTPSHQVTQMGQEVILRCVPISNHLYFYWYRQILGQKVEFLVSFYNNEISEKSEIFDDQFSVERPDGSNFTLKIRSTKLEDSAMYFCASTSTGGFFTEAFFGQGTRLTVV.

Regarding this clone: The sample contains more than one DNA sequence encoding this CDR3. The chain couples TRBV5-1 to TRBJ1-1; D perhaps matches TRBD1 (5 bases). This CDR3 has 14 amino acids. V lost 0 bases, J lost 5 bases, and 11 bases lay in between. The germline CDR1 and CDR2 sequences are SGHRS and YFSETQ. This CDR3 is CASSLAQGGTEAFF. Here the CDR3 DNA reads TGCGCCAGCAGCTTGGCGCAGGGTGGGACTGAAGCTTTCTTT.

The chain uses TRBV29-1 and TRBJ2-7; D not resolved. Trimming cost V 7 bases and J 2 bases, with 12 bases left between them. This CDR3 region has 12 residues. Germline V gives CDR1 SQVTM, CDR2 ANQGSEA. CDR3 region: CSALTTTYEQYF. CDR3 in DNA: TGCAGCGCTCTAACAACTACCTACGAGCAGTACTTC.

This clone was seen only a few times. A much larger clone sits a single nucleotide away, making a read error possible. The chain joins TRBV29-1 to TRBJ2-7, with 12 bases that match TRBD2. This CDR3 is built from 13 residues. The germline V gene encodes CDR1 SQVTM and CDR2 ANQGSEA. The V gene end was trimmed by 7 bases and the J gene end by 3 bases; junction bases not matched to a gene: 4. This CDR3 reads CSAAGLAGYEQYF. The CDR3 DNA reads TGCAGCGCTGCGGGACTAGCGGGCTACGAGCAGTACTTC.